This note documents a single T cell receptor (beta chain) sequence. Libraries were prepared by immunoSEQ multiplex PCR; TCRdb keeps only in-frame clonotypes and omits some of them. The table records approximately 230,000 clones, around nine tenths of them present only once. This sample is part of a study of blood T cell repertoires in COVID-19. Study summary: In each case, the material was cDNA or gDNA derived from T cells, B-cell-depleted T cells, or PBMCs.

Sequencing input: peripheral blood. This receptor was identified in a man aged 18 to 30 with active or convalescent COVID-19.

The CDR3 DNA sequence: TGTGCCAGCAGCCGGGGATCCCAGCCCCAGCATTTT. Amino acids: CASSRGSQPQHF. This rearrangement joins TRBV5-6 to TRBJ1-5; D remains unclear. CDR1 and CDR2 (germline): SGHDT, YYEEEE. The CDR3 loop spans 12 amino acids. V was pared by 4 bases and J by 7 bases, with 9 bases between.